Listed here are 2 T cell receptor beta chains from one sample, sequenced in a study of identical twins. Each CDR3 protein gets one entry after TCRdb re-called the 5' RACE reads with MiXCR. The sample records 1.5 million to 2 million distinct CDR3 sequences, around a third being singletons. The sequencing sample was made of cord blood. The source of these receptors is a newborn girl in good health.

The chain links TRBV5-1 to TRBJ1-5, with 7 bases aligning to TRBD1. Losses at the gene ends were 4 bases for V and 0 bases for J; bases not matched to a gene: 7. The CDR3 runs 16 residues. Germline-derived CDR1 and CDR2 are SGHRS and YFSETQ. CDR3 sequence reads: CASSAGGIYSNQPQHF. The CDR3 coding sequence is TGCGCCAGCAGCGCAGGGGGGATTTATAGCAATCAGCCCCAGCATTTT.

This chain links TRBV19 with TRBJ2-1; TRBD2 matches 10 bases. The J segment lost 9 bases and the V segment lost 6 bases, leaving 14 bases of the junction unmatched. This CDR3 region has 16 residues. Germline CDR1 reads LNHDA; CDR2 reads SQIVND (reference sequence). CDR3 region: CASSSFTSGIWGEQFF. The CDR3 coding sequence is TGTGCCAGTAGCTCCTTTACTAGCGGGATTTGGGGTGAGCAGTTCTTC.